Following are 7 T cell receptor beta chains from one sample sequenced in a study of CD4+ T cells in melanoma. Repertoires were generated with immunoSEQ multiplex PCR, while TCRdb's copy carries only in-frame clones and drops some. The sample includes around 130,000 clones, nearly 95% of them seen just once. Receptors originate from a human donor with melanoma.

V and J are TRBV25-1 and TRBJ2-3; D is perhaps TRBD1 (5 bases). Germline CDR1 is MGHDK and CDR2 is SYGVNS. There are 14 residues in the CDR3. Trimming shortened V by 7 bases and J by 1 base, and 12 bases separated the two germline ends. The CDR3 DNA reads as TGTGCCAGCACCAAGGGGTCGGGCACAGATACGCAGTATTTT. Amino acids: CASTKGSGTDTQYF.

The chain uses TRBV5-6 and TRBJ1-6; 7 bases align to TRBD1. The junction had 10 bases not matched to a gene; V was cut back by 0 bases and J by 7 bases. The CDR3 contains 17 residues. Germline V gene lookup returns CDR1 SGHDT and CDR2 YYEEEE. The CDR3 DNA is TGTGCCAGCAGCTTGGGAGGGGGCAGGGGATCGAATTCACCCCTCCACTTT. This sequence encodes CASSLGGGRGSNSPLHF.

The chain uses TRBV13 and TRBJ1-6, with D unresolved. V gave up 8 bases and J gave up 6 bases, with 8 bases separating them. The CDR3 loop spans 12 amino acids. Germline V gives CDR1 PRHDT, CDR2 FYEKMQ (reference sequence). The CDR3 DNA reads TGTGCCAGCGAGGGAGTTAATTCACCCCTCCACTTT. This sequence encodes CASEGVNSPLHF.

The chain employs TRBV18 and TRBJ2-7, with D hard to call. The CDR3 has 14 amino acids. Germline CDR1 KGHSH, CDR2 LQKENI. The V gene lost 2 bases and the J gene lost 4 bases, with 12 bases spanning the gap. In nucleotides, the CDR3 is TGTGCCAGCTCACCAAGTTTGTCCAATTACGAGCAGTACTTC. Its translation: CASSPSLSNYEQYF.

CDR3 region: CASSLMASHQPQHF. Written as DNA, the CDR3 is TGTGCCAGCAGCTTAATGGCCTCGCACCAGCCCCAGCATTTT. The rearrangement joins TRBV7-8 to TRBJ1-5, with D unresolved. Germline assignment: CDR1 SGHVS and CDR2 FQNEAQ. The V and J ends lost 2 bases and 7 bases respectively, with 12 bases between them. This CDR3 region has 14 residues.

This rearrangement joins TRBV29-1 to TRBJ2-5; 12 bases match TRBD2. CDR1 is SQVTM, CDR2 ANQGSEA, per germline. Trimming removed 4 bases from V and 4 bases from J; junction bases left unmatched: 1. This CDR3 contains 13 residues. CDR3 residues: CSVVTSGGETQYF. Written as DNA, the CDR3 is TGCAGCGTTGTGACTAGCGGGGGAGAGACCCAGTACTTC.

The chain carries TRBV9 and TRBJ2-1; 8 bases are shared with TRBD1. J was trimmed by 7 bases and V by 4 bases; bases with no gene match: 7. CDR3 length: 14 amino acids. The germline CDR1 and CDR2 sequences are SGDLS and YYNGEE. The CDR3 region has the DNA TGTGCCAGCAGCTCCGGACAGGGCTTGAATGAGCAGTTCTTC. It specifies CASSSGQGLNEQFF. Full variable domain (missing parts from reference TRBV9 and TRBJ2-1): DSGVTQTPKHLITATGQRVTLRCSPRSGDLSVYWYQQSLDQGLQFLIQYYNGEERAKGNILERFSAQQFPDLHSELNLSSLELGDSALYFCASSSGQGLNEQFFGPGTRLTVL.